This T cell receptor (beta chain) came from a study of CXCR3-negative and CXCR3-positive naive CD8 T cells. The wider study: Each library gave roughly 1.4 +/- 0.3 million of approximately 150 million TRB reads. General study findings and limits: Compared with CXCR3-negative naive cells, CXCR3-positive naive cells showed more hydrophobic TRB CDR3s.

Comment on this clonotype: Its cognate antigen is unknown.

The CDR3 totals 11 residues. Per germline, CDR1 SQVTM and CDR2 ANQGSEA. UMI-labeled 5' RACE yielded the TRB cDNA libraries. TCRdb reanalyzed the 5' RACE reads, giving one entry per CDR3 protein sequence and no DNA. Its listing shows tens of thousands of distinct CDR3 sequences. The clonotype was recovered from a human donor in good health. Some clones in this sample may be carry-over from other donors' samples. Sequences were obtained from naive CXCR3- CD8+ T cells from blood. As for subset: CD45RO-CCR7+CD27+CD95- naive CD8+ T cells lacking CXCR3 (TNR3-). This chain connects TRBV29-1 to TRBJ1-2. CDR3 amino acids: CSGREPYGYTF.